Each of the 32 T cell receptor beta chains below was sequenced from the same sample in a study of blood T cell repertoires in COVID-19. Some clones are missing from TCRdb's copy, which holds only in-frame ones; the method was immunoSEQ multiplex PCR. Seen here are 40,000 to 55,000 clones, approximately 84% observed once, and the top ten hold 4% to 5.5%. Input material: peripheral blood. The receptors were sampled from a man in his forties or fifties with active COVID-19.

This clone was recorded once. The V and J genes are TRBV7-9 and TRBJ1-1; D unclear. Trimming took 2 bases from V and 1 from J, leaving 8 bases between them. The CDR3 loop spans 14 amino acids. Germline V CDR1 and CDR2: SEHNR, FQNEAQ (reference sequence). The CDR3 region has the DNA TGTGCCAGCAGCTTACCCGCGTCGAACACTGAAGCTTTCTTT. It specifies CASSLPASNTEAFF.

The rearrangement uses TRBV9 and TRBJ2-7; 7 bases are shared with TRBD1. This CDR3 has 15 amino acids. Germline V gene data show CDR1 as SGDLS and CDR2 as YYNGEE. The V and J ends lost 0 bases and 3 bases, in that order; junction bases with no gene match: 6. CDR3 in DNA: TGTGCCAGCAGCGTAGCCTCAGGACAGGTCTACGAGCAGTACTTC. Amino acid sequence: CASSVASGQVYEQYF.

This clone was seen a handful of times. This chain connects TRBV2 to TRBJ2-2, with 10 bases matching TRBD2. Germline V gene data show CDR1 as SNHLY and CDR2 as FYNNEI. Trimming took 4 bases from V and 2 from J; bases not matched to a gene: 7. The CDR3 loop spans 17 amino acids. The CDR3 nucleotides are TGTGCCAGCAGTGTCAGGACTAGCGGCGAAAACACCGGGGAGCTGTTTTTT. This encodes CASSVRTSGENTGELFF.

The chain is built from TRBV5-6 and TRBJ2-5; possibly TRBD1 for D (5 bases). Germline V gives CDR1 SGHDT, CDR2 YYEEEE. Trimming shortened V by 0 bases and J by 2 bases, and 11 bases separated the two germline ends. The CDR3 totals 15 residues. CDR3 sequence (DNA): TGTGCCAGCAGCTTGGCCCAAGGACAACAAGAGACCCAGTACTTC. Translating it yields CASSLAQGQQETQYF. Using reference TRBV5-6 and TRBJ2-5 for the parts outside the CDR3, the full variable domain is DAGVTQSPTHLIKTRGQQVTLRCSPKSGHDTVSWYQQALGQGPQFIFQYYEEEERQRGNFPDRFSGHQFPNYSSELNVNALLLGDSALYLCASSLAQGQQETQYFGPGTRLLVL.

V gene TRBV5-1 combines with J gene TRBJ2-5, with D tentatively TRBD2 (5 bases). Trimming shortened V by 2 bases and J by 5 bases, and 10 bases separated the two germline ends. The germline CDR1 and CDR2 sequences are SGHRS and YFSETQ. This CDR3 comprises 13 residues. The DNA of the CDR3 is TGCGCCAGCAGCTTTTCCGGGGAGGAGACCCAGTACTTC. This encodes CASSFSGEETQYF.

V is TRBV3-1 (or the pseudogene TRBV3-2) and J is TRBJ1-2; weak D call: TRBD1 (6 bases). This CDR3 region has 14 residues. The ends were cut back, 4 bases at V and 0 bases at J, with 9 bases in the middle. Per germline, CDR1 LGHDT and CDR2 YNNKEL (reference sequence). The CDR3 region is CASSPGTSNYGYTF. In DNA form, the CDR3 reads TGTGCCAGCAGCCCCGGGACATCTAACTATGGCTACACCTTC.

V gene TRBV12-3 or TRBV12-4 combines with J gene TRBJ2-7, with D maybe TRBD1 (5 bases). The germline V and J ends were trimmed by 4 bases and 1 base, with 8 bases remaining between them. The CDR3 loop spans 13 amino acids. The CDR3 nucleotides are TGTGCCAGCAGTTCTGGGGCGTCCTACGAGCAGTACTTC. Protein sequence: CASSSGASYEQYF.

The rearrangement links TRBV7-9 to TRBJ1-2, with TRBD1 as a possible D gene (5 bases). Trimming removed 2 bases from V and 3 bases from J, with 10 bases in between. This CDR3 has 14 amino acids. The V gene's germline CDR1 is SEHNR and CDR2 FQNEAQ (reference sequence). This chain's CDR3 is CASSLSGGDYGYTF. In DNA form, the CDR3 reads TGTGCCAGCAGCTTATCTGGGGGGGACTATGGCTACACCTTC.

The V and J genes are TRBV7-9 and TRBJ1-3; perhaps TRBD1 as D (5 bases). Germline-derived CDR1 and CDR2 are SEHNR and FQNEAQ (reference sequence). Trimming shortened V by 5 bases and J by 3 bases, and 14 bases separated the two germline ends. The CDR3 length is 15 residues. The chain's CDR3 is CASSPPFRVGNTIYF. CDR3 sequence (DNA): TGTGCCAGCAGCCCTCCGTTCAGGGTTGGAAACACCATATATTTT.

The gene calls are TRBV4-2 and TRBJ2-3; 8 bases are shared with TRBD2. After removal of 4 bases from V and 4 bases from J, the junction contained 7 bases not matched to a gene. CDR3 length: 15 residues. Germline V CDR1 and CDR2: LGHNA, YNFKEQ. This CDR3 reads CASSLTSVPPDTQYF. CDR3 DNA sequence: TGTGCCAGCAGCCTGACTAGCGTACCCCCAGATACGCAGTATTTT.

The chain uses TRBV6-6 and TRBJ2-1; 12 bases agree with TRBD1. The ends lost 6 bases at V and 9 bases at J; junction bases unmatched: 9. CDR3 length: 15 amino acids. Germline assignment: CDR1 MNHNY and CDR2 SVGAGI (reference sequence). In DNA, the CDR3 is TGTGCCAGCAGCCTACCGGGACAGGGGGCACGTGAGCAGTTCTTC. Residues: CASSLPGQGAREQFF.

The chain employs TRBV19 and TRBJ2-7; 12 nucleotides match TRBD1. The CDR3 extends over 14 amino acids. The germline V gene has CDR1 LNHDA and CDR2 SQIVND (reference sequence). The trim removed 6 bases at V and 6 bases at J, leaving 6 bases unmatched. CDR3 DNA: TGTGCCAGTAGCTTTGGGACAGGGGGCCGCGAGCAGTACTTC. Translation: CASSFGTGGREQYF.

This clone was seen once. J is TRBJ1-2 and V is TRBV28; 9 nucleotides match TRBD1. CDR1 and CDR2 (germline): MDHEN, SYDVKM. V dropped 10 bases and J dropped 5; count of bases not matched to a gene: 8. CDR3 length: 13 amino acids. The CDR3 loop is CATYTGGLYGYTF. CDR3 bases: TGTGCCACATATACAGGGGGCTTGTATGGCTACACCTTC.

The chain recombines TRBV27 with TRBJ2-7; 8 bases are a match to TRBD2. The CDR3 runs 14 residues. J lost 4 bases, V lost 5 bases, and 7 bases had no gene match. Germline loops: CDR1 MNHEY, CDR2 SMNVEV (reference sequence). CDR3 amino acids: CASSPGVAGYEQYF. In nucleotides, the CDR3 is TGTGCCAGCAGTCCCGGCGTAGCGGGGTACGAGCAGTACTTC.

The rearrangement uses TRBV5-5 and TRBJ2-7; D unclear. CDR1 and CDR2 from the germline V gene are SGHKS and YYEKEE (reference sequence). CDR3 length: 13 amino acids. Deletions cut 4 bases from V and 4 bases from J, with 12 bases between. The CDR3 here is CASSITIQYEQYF. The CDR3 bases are TGTGCCAGCAGCATCACGATACAATACGAGCAGTACTTC.

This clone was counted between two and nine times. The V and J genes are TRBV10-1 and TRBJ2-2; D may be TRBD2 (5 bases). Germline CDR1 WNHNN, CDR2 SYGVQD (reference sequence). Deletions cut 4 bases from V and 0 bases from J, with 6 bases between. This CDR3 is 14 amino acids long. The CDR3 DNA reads TGCGCCAGCAGTGCCGGGGCGAACACCGGGGAGCTGTTTTTT. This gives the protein CASSAGANTGELFF.

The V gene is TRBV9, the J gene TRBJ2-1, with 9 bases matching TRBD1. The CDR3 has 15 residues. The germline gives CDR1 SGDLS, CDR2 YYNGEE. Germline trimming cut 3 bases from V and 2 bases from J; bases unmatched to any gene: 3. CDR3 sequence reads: CASSGGTGTYNEQFF. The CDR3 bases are TGTGCCAGCAGCGGGGGGACAGGGACCTACAATGAGCAGTTCTTC.

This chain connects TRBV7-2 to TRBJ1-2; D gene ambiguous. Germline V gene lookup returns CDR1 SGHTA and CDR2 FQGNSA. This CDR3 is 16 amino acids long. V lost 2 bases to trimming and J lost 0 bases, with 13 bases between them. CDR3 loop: CASSLYTREANYGYTF. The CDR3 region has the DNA TGTGCCAGCAGCTTATATACCCGGGAAGCTAACTATGGCTACACCTTC. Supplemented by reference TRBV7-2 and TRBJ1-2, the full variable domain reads GAGVSQSPSNKVTEKGKDVELRCDPISGHTALYWYRQSLGQGLEFLIYFQGNSAPDKSGLPSDRFSAERTGGSVSTLTIQRTQQEDSAVYLCASSLYTREANYGYTFGSGTRLTVV.

This chain's CDR3 is CASSPSNTEAFF. The CDR3 bases are TGTGCCAGCTCACCGAGTAACACTGAAGCTTTCTTT. The gene calls are TRBV18 and TRBJ1-1, with D uncertain. Trimming shortened V by 3 bases and J by 2 bases, and 4 bases separated the two germline ends. Germline values: CDR1 KGHSH, CDR2 LQKENI. The CDR3 is 12 amino acids.

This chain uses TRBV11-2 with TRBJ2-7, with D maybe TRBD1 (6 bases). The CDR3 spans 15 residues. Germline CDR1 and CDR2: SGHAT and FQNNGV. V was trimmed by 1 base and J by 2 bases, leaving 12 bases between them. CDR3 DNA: TGTGCCAGCAGCTTAGTTGGACAGTCTCCCTACGAGCAGTACTTC. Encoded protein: CASSLVGQSPYEQYF.

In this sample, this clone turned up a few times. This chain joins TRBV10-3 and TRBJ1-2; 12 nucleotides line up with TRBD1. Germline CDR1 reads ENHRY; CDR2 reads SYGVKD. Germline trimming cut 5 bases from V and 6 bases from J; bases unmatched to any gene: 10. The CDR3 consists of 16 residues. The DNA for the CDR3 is TGTGCCATCAGTACCGGGACAGGGGGCTTCCGGGATGGCTACACCTTC. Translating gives CAISTGTGGFRDGYTF.

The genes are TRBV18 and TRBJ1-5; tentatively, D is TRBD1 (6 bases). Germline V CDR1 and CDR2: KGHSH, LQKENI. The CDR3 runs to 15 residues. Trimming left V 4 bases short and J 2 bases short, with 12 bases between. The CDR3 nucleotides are TGTGCCAGCTCACTCGAACAGGGTGGCAATCAGCCCCAGCATTTT. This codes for CASSLEQGGNQPQHF. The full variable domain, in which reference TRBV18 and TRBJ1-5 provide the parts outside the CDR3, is NAGVMQNPRHLVRRRGQEARLRCSPMKGHSHVYWYRQLPEEGLKFMVYLQKENIIDESGMPKERFSAEFPKEGPSILRIQQVVRGDSAAYFCASSLEQGGNQPQHFGDGTRLSIL.

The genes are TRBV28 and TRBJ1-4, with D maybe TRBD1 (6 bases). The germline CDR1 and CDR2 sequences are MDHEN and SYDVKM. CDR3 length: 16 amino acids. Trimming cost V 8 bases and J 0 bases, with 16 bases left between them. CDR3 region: CASLSRDTSTNEKLFF. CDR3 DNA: TGTGCCAGCCTATCCAGGGACACTTCAACTAATGAAAAACTGTTTTTT. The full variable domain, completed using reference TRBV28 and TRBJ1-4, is DVKVTQSSRYLVKRTGEKVFLECVQDMDHENMFWYRQDPGLGLRLIYFSYDVKMKEKGDIPEGYSVSREKKERFSLILESASTNQTSMYLCASLSRDTSTNEKLFFGSGTQLSVL.

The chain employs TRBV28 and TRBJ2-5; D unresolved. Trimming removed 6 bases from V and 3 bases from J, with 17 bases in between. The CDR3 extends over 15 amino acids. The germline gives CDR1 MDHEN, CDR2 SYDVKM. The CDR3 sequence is CASSMWATQEETQYF. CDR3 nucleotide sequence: TGTGCCAGCAGCATGTGGGCCACCCAAGAAGAGACCCAGTACTTC.

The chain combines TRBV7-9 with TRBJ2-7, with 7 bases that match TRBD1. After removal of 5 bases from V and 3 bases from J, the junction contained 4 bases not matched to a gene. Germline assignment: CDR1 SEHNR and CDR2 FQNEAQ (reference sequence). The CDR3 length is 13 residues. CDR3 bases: TGTGCCAGCAGCGATAGGGACAGCTACGAGCAGTACTTC. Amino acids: CASSDRDSYEQYF.

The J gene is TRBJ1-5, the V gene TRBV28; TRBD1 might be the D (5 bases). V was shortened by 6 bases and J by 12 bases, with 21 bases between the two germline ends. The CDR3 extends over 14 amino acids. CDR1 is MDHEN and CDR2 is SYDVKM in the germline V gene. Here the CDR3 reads CASSYLAGTLNQHF. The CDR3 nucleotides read TGTGCCAGCAGCTACCTTGCCGGGACTTTAAACCAGCATTTT.

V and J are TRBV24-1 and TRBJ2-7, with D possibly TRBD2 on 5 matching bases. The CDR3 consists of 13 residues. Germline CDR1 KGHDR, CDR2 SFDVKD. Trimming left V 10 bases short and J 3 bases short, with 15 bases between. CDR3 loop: CATGAADGYEQYF. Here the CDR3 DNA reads TGTGCCACGGGAGCTGCCGATGGCTACGAGCAGTACTTC.

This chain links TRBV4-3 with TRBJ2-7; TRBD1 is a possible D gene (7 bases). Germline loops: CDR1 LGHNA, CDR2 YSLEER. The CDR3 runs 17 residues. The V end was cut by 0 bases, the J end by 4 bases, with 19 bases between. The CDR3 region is CASSQDWRAGGSYEQYF. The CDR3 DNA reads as TGCGCCAGCAGCCAAGATTGGAGGGCAGGGGGAAGTTACGAGCAGTACTTC.

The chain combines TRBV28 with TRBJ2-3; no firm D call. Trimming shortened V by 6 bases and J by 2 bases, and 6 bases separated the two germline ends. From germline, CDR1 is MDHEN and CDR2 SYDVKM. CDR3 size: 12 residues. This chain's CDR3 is CASRESTDTQYF. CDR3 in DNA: TGTGCCAGCAGGGAGTCCACAGATACGCAGTATTTT.

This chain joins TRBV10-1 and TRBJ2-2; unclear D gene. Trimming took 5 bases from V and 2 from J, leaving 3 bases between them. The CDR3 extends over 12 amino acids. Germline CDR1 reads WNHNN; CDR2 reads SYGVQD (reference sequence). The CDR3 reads CASSSNTGELFF. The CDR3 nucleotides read TGCGCCAGCAGTTCTAACACCGGGGAGCTGTTTTTT.

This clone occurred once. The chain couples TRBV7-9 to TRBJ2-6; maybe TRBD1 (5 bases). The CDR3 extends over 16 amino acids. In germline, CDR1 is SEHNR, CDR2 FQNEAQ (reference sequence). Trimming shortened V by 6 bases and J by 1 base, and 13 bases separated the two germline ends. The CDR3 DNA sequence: TGTGCCAGCAGTCCCCGGACACTTTCTGGGGCCAACGTCCTGACTTTC. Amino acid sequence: CASSPRTLSGANVLTF.

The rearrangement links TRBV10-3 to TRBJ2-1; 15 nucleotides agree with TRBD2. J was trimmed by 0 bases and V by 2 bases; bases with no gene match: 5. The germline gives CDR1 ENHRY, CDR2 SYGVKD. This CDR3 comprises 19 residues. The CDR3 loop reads CAISELSGLAGGSYNEQFF. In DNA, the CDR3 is TGTGCCATCAGTGAGCTATCGGGACTAGCGGGGGGCTCCTACAATGAGCAGTTCTTC.